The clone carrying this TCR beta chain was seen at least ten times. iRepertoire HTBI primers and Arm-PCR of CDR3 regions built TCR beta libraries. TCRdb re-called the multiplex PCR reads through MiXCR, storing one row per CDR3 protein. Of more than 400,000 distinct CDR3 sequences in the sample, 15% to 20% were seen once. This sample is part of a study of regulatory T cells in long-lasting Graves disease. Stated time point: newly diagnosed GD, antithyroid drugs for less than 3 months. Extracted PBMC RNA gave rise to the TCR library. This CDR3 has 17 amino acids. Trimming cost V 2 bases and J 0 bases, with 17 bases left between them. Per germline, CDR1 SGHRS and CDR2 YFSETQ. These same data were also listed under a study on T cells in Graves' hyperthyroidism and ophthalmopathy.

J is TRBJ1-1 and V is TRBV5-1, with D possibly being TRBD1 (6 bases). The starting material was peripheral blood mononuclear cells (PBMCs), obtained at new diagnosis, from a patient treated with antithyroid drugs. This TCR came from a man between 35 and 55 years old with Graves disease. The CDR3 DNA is TGCGCCAGCAGCTTCCGTCCAGGGGAAATCATGAACACTGAAGCTTTCTTT. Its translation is CASSFRPGEIMNTEAFF.